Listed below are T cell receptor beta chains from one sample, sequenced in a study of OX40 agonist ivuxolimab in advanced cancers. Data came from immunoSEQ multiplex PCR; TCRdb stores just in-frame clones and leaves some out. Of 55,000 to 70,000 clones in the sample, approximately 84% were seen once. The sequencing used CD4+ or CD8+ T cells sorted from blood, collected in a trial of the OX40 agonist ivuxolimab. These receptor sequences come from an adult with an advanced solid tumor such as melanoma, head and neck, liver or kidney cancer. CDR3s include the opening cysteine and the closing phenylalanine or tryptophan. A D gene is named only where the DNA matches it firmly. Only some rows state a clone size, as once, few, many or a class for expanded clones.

TGTGCCAGCAGCCCGAGATGGGGCTATGGCTACACCTTC CASSPRWGYGYTF 13 TRBV7-2 - TRBJ1-2 -
TGTGCCAGCAGTGACTACCCAAAGAACACTGAAGCTTTCTTT CASSDYPKNTEAFF 14 TRBV6-4 - TRBJ1-1 -
TGTGCCAGCAGCTTAGGAGAAGCGGGGGCGAAACTTCCCGTCACAGATACGCAGTATTTT CASSLGEAGAKLPVTDTQYF 20 TRBV7-6 TRBD2 TRBJ2-3 once
TGTGCCAGAGGGGAAATGGACAGGGGGTACGAAAAACTGTTTTTT CARGEMDRGYEKLFF 15 TRBV19 TRBD1 TRBJ1-4 -
TGTGCCAGTACCCTGAGGTGGAATACCAATCAGCCCCAGCATTTT CASTLRWNTNQPQHF 15 TRBV19 - TRBJ1-5 -
TGTGCCAGCAGCTTAACCGGGGAGCTGTTTTTT CASSLTGELFF 11 TRBV7-2 - TRBJ2-2 -
TGCGCCAGCAGCTTGGGGGCCAATTCACCCCTCCACTTT CASSLGANSPLHF 13 TRBV5-1 - TRBJ1-6 -
TGTGCCAGCAGTTTTAGATCAGGGGGAAACACCATATATTTT CASSFRSGGNTIYF 14 TRBV28 - TRBJ1-3 -
TGTGCCAGCAGTCAGGACCTCTCTGGGGCCAACGTCCTGACTTTC CASSQDLSGANVLTF 15 TRBV6-5 - TRBJ2-6 -
TGTGCCAGCAGTCCCGGGACACATCGCTCGGGGGAGCAGTACTTC CASSPGTHRSGEQYF 15 TRBV27 - TRBJ2-7 -
TGTGCCAGCGTAGGAGGGGGGACAGAGACCCAGTACTTC CASVGGGTETQYF 13 TRBV2 - TRBJ2-5 -
TGTGCCAGCAGGGTAGCGGGACTCACAGATACGCAGTATTTT CASRVAGLTDTQYF 14 TRBV2 TRBD2 TRBJ2-3 -
TGTGCCAGCAGCTTAGGCCGAAATACGCAGTATTTT CASSLGRNTQYF 12 TRBV13 - TRBJ2-3 -
TGTGCCAGCAGCGTGACCCGGGAAAGCACTGAAGCTTTCTTT CASSVTRESTEAFF 14 TRBV7-6 - TRBJ1-1 -
TGTGCCAGCAGTGCCCGGGACAGTCGACAGCCCCAGCATTTT CASSARDSRQPQHF 14 TRBV28 TRBD1 TRBJ1-5 -
TGCAGTGCTAGTGGCACTGAAGCTTTCTTT CSASGTEAFF 10 TRBV20-1 - TRBJ1-1 -
TGTGCCAGCAGAGACGATATGGGGGAAAAACTGTTTTTT CASRDDMGEKLFF 13 TRBV28 - TRBJ1-4 -
TGTGCCAGCAGTTTTATCGGGGTGGGATACGAGCAGTACTTC CASSFIGVGYEQYF 14 TRBV27 - TRBJ2-7 -
TGTGCCAGCAGGATGGTAGCCCCCGAGACAGATACGCAGTATTTT CASRMVAPETDTQYF 15 TRBV25-1 - TRBJ2-3 -
TGCGCCAGCAGCCTGGGGGCCGACTACGAGCAGTACTTC CASSLGADYEQYF 13 TRBV5-1 - TRBJ2-7 -
TGTGCCATCAGTGAGTCGGAGACAGGGCGAGAGACCCAGTACTTC CAISESETGRETQYF 15 TRBV10-3 TRBD1 TRBJ2-5 -
TGTGCCAGTAGTATTGAGGGTTTAAGGGGACAGGGGCCCAAAAACATTCAGTACTTC CASSIEGLRGQGPKNIQYF 19 TRBV19 TRBD1 TRBJ2-4 -
TGCGCCAGCAGCTTTAGCACCCTCGGAGATTCACCCCTCCACTTT CASSFSTLGDSPLHF 15 TRBV5-1 - TRBJ1-6 -
TGTGCCAGCAGGGGACTAGCGGGAGAGCAGTACTTC CASRGLAGEQYF 12 TRBV7-9 TRBD2 TRBJ2-7 few
TGTGCCAGCAGCCCGGGCCAGATGGTAGCAGATACGCAGTATTTT CASSPGQMVADTQYF 15 TRBV5-4 - TRBJ2-3 -
TGTGCCAGCAGCACGCGGGACAACGAAAATTCACCCCTCCACTTT CASSTRDNENSPLHF 15 TRBV5-6 - TRBJ1-6 once
TGTGCCAGCAAAGGGCAGGCGAACACTGAAGCTTTCTTT CASKGQANTEAFF 13 TRBV28 - TRBJ1-1 once
TGTGCCAGCAGCGTAGCTTGGAGGGGCTCTGGAAACACCATATATTTT CASSVAWRGSGNTIYF 16 TRBV9 - TRBJ1-3 -
TGTGCCAGCAGTGAAGGATCGGGACTTTACTCTGGAAACACCATATATTTT CASSEGSGLYSGNTIYF 17 TRBV2 - TRBJ1-3 -
TGTGCCAGCTCACCAGGGCAGAAGAAGGAAGCTTTCTTT CASSPGQKKEAFF 13 TRBV18 - TRBJ1-1 -
TGTGCCAGCAGTTTGGGACAGTTGGAGACCCAGTACTTC CASSLGQLETQYF 13 TRBV28 TRBD1 TRBJ2-5 -
TGTGCCAGCAGCACCCTAGCGGAACCTGATGATACGCAGTATTTT CASSTLAEPDDTQYF 15 TRBV14 TRBD2 TRBJ2-3 once
TGTGCCACCCAGGACAGGACAATATACGAGCAGTACTTC CATQDRTIYEQYF 13 TRBV10-3 TRBD1 TRBJ2-7 -
TGTGCCAGCAATAATCCGGGACAGGAGACCCAGTACTTC CASNNPGQETQYF 13 TRBV6-1 TRBD1 TRBJ2-5 -
TGTGCCAGCAGCCCCGAGCGGGCCTCCTACAATGAGCAGTTCTTC CASSPERASYNEQFF 15 TRBV9 - TRBJ2-1 -
TGTGCCAGCAACTTAGGGGGAGGGCCTCTCAATGAGCAGTTCTTC CASNLGGGPLNEQFF 15 TRBV7-6 - TRBJ2-1 -
TGCGCCAGCAGCCCGGGGGTGTTTCAACAAGAGACCCAGTACTTC CASSPGVFQQETQYF 15 TRBV5-1 - TRBJ2-5 -
TGTGCCAGCAGCGTAGAACCGCAGAGCTATGGCTACACCTTC CASSVEPQSYGYTF 14 TRBV9 - TRBJ1-2 -
TGTGCCAGCAGCAAATTGGCCGGACTAGCGGGATACAATGAGCAGTTCTTC CASSKLAGLAGYNEQFF 17 TRBV11-2 TRBD2 TRBJ2-1 -
TGTGCCAGCTCCATCAAGTGGGGGCCGGTCTATGGCTACACCTTC CASSIKWGPVYGYTF 15 TRBV7-9 - TRBJ1-2 -